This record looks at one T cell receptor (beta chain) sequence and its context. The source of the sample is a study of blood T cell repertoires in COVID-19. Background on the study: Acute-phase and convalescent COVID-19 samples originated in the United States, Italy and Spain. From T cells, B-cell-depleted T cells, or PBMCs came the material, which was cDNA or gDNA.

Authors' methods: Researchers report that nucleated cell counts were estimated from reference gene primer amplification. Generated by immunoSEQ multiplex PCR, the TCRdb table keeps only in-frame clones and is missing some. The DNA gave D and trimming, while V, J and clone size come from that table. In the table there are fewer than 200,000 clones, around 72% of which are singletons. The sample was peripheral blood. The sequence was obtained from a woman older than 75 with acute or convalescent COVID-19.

This chain's CDR3 is CASQEVGTENTGELFF. The CDR3 region has the DNA TGTGCCAGCCAAGAGGTAGGGACAGAAAACACCGGGGAGCTGTTTTTT. The V gene is TRBV28, the J gene TRBJ2-2; 7 bases are a match to TRBD1. CDR3 length equals 16 residues. Germline lookup yields CDR1 MDHEN and CDR2 SYDVKM. The V segment lost 8 bases and the J segment 2 bases; nucleotides outside the gene matches: 11.